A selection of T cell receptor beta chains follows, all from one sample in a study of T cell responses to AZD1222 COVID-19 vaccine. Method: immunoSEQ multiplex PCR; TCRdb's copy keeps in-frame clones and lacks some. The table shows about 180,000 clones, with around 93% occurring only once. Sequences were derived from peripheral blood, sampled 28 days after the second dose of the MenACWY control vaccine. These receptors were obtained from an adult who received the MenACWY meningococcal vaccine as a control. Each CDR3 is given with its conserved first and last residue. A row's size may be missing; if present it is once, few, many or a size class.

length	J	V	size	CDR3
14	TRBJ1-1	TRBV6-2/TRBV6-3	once	CASSYSHGVAEAFF
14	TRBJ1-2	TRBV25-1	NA	CASLGQQTNYGYTF
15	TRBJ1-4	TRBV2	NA	CASRPQGATNEKLFF
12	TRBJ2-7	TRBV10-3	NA	CATSQDRNEQYF
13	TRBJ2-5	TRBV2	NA	CASSELRKETQYF
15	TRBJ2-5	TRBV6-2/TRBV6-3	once	CASSYDRGYQETQYF
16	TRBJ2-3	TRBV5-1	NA	CARKPRDRGFTDTQYF
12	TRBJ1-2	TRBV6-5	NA	CASSLINYGYTF
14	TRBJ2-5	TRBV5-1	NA	CASSLAGVEETQYF
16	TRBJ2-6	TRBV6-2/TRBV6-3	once	CASSDPGLSGANVLTF
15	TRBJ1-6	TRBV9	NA	CASSPLDSYNSPLHF
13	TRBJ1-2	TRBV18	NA	CASSPAAVSGYTF
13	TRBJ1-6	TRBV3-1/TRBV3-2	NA	CASSRYDNSPLHF
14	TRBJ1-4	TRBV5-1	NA	CASSLGQENEKLFF
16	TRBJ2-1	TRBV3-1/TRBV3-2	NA	CASSQDWTSSYNEQFF
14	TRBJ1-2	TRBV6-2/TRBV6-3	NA	CASSPPRRGYGYTF
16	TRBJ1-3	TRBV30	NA	CAWSGGTGIAGNTIYF
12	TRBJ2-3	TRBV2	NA	CASRETRDTQYF
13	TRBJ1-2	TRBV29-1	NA	CSVGNRGSYGYTF
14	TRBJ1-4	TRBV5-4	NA	CASSLGQGMEKLFF
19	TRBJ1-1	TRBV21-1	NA	CASRPPGPPFEEVNTEAFF
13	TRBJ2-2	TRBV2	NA	CASIKGGDRELFF